This is a list of T cell receptor beta chains from one sample in a study of CD8 T cells in Susac syndrome. Using its own MiXCR run on the immunoSEQ multiplex PCR reads, TCRdb lists one record per CDR3 protein. The sample consists of some 180,000 distinct CDR3 sequences, just under 95% of them appearing once. Sequenced material: CD4+ T cells from PBMCs. These receptors originate from a human donor with Susac syndrome. Both conserved end residues are part of each CDR3. D genes are given only for firm matches. Clone size, where shown, is once, few, many, or a class for clones that have expanded.

D gene: -
V gene: TRBV7-9
J gene: TRBJ1-4
clone size: -
CDR3 protein: CASSLPGQTANEKLFF
CDR3 DNA: TGTGCCAGCAGCTTGCCTGGACAGACAGCTAATGAAAAACTGTTTTTT

D gene: -
V gene: TRBV30
J gene: TRBJ2-6
clone size: -
CDR3 protein: CAWSVGLGREGANVLTF
CDR3 DNA: TGTGCCTGGAGTGTGGGGCTTGGCCGGGAGGGGGCCAACGTCCTGACTTTC

D gene: -
V gene: TRBV20-1
J gene: TRBJ1-1
clone size: -
CDR3 protein: CSALKPGTVNTEAFF
CDR3 DNA: TGCAGTGCGCTCAAACCCGGGACGGTGAACACTGAAGCTTTCTTT

D gene: TRBD1
V gene: TRBV7-2
J gene: TRBJ2-5
clone size: -
CDR3 protein: CASSLDRGLQETQYF
CDR3 DNA: TGTGCCAGCAGCTTGGACAGGGGGCTCCAAGAGACCCAGTACTTC

D gene: TRBD1
V gene: TRBV9
J gene: TRBJ1-1
clone size: -
CDR3 protein: CASSARPRGTGGLDTEAFF
CDR3 DNA: TGTGCCAGCAGCGCGAGACCTAGAGGGACAGGGGGATTGGACACTGAAGCTTTCTTT

D gene: TRBD1
V gene: TRBV30
J gene: TRBJ2-5
clone size: once
CDR3 protein: CAWRRGRYQETQYF
CDR3 DNA: TGTGCCTGGAGGAGGGGGCGGTACCAAGAGACCCAGTACTTC

D gene: -
V gene: TRBV7-3
J gene: TRBJ2-7
clone size: -
CDR3 protein: CASSAGGGPYEQYF
CDR3 DNA: TGTGCCAGCAGCGCTGGGGGGGGCCCCTACGAGCAGTACTTC

D gene: TRBD2
V gene: TRBV4-2
J gene: TRBJ2-5
clone size: -
CDR3 protein: CASSPSGGTSHETQYF
CDR3 DNA: TGTGCCAGCAGCCCTTCTGGCGGGACTAGCCACGAGACCCAGTACTTC

D gene: TRBD1
V gene: TRBV29-1
J gene: TRBJ1-2
clone size: -
CDR3 protein: CSVYTDRVNGYTF
CDR3 DNA: TGCAGCGTTTACACGGACAGGGTAAATGGCTACACCTTC

D gene: -
V gene: TRBV6-6
J gene: TRBJ2-7
clone size: -
CDR3 protein: CASSFGDYSEQYF
CDR3 DNA: TGTGCCAGCAGTTTTGGGGATTATAGCGAGCAGTACTTC

D gene: TRBD2
V gene: TRBV7-2
J gene: TRBJ2-7
clone size: once
CDR3 protein: CASSLVVSGGYYEQYF
CDR3 DNA: TGTGCCAGCAGCTTAGTTGTGTCGGGGGGGTACTACGAGCAGTACTTC

D gene: -
V gene: TRBV30
J gene: TRBJ2-6
clone size: -
CDR3 protein: CAWSVGLASGANVLTF
CDR3 DNA: TGTGCCTGGAGTGTGGGACTGGCCTCTGGGGCCAACGTCCTGACTTTC

D gene: TRBD1
V gene: TRBV5-1
J gene: TRBJ2-7
clone size: -
CDR3 protein: CASSLEGTANSYEQYF
CDR3 DNA: TGCGCCAGCAGCTTGGAAGGGACAGCTAACTCCTACGAGCAGTACTTC

D gene: -
V gene: TRBV7-9
J gene: TRBJ2-1
clone size: -
CDR3 protein: CASSPEGPNEQFF
CDR3 DNA: TGTGCCAGCAGCCCAGAGGGGCCAAATGAGCAGTTCTTC

D gene: -
V gene: TRBV11-2
J gene: TRBJ2-7
clone size: -
CDR3 protein: CASSREMNYEQYF
CDR3 DNA: TGTGCCAGCAGCCGAGAGATGAACTACGAGCAGTACTTC

D gene: -
V gene: TRBV29-1
J gene: TRBJ1-5
clone size: -
CDR3 protein: CSVSAGFDQPQHF
CDR3 DNA: TGCAGCGTCTCGGCGGGGTTTGACCAGCCCCAGCATTTT

D gene: -
V gene: TRBV28
J gene: TRBJ2-7
clone size: -
CDR3 protein: CASSGSPSYEQYF
CDR3 DNA: TGTGCCAGCTCGGGGAGTCCCTCCTACGAGCAGTACTTC

D gene: TRBD2
V gene: TRBV7-2
J gene: TRBJ2-3
clone size: -
CDR3 protein: CASSPGLAVRTDTQYF
CDR3 DNA: TGTGCCAGCAGCCCCGGACTAGCGGTCCGCACAGATACGCAGTATTTT

D gene: TRBD1
V gene: TRBV30
J gene: TRBJ2-3
clone size: -
CDR3 protein: CAWGQEHTDTQYF
CDR3 DNA: TGTGCCTGGGGACAGGAACACACAGATACGCAGTATTTT

D gene: -
V gene: TRBV6-5
J gene: TRBJ1-5
clone size: -
CDR3 protein: CASSRSIQGPQHF
CDR3 DNA: TGTGCCAGCAGTCGATCTATTCAAGGGCCCCAGCATTTT

D gene: TRBD1
V gene: TRBV20-1
J gene: TRBJ1-1
clone size: -
CDR3 protein: CSASRPGQGTTEAFF
CDR3 DNA: TGCAGTGCTAGTCGCCCGGGACAGGGGACCACTGAAGCTTTCTTT

D gene: -
V gene: TRBV5-4
J gene: TRBJ2-6
clone size: -
CDR3 protein: CASSLQRGSGANVLTF
CDR3 DNA: TGTGCCAGCAGCTTACAGAGGGGCTCGGGGGCCAACGTCCTGACTTTC

D gene: -
V gene: TRBV5-6
J gene: TRBJ2-7
clone size: -
CDR3 protein: CASSLAGESYEQYF
CDR3 DNA: TGTGCCAGCAGCTTGGCAGGGGAGTCCTACGAGCAGTACTTC

D gene: -
V gene: TRBV12-3/TRBV12-4
J gene: TRBJ1-5
clone size: -
CDR3 protein: CASRKQGVGNQPQHF
CDR3 DNA: TGTGCCAGCAGGAAACAGGGTGTAGGCAATCAGCCCCAGCATTTT

D gene: -
V gene: TRBV5-1
J gene: TRBJ2-6
clone size: -
CDR3 protein: CASSSTLTRTADRGGANVLTF
CDR3 DNA: TGCGCCAGCAGCTCGACCCTTACCAGGACAGCTGATCGAGGAGGGGCCAACGTCCTGACTTTC

D gene: -
V gene: TRBV5-4
J gene: TRBJ2-5
clone size: -
CDR3 protein: CASSLGEFRTRETQYF
CDR3 DNA: TGTGCCAGCAGCTTGGGAGAATTCCGGACTCGGGAGACCCAGTACTTC

D gene: -
V gene: TRBV15
J gene: TRBJ2-4
clone size: few
CDR3 protein: CATSTPLAGGENIQYF
CDR3 DNA: TGTGCCACCAGCACCCCCCTGGCAGGGGGGGAAAACATTCAGTACTTC

D gene: -
V gene: TRBV5-6
J gene: TRBJ1-3
clone size: -
CDR3 protein: CASSLVFDSGNTIYF
CDR3 DNA: TGTGCCAGCAGCTTGGTCTTTGACTCTGGAAACACCATATATTTT

D gene: -
V gene: TRBV30
J gene: TRBJ1-1
clone size: -
CDR3 protein: CAWSPRGSEAFF
CDR3 DNA: TGTGCCTGGAGTCCCCGGGGATCGGAGGCTTTCTTT

D gene: -
V gene: TRBV29-1
J gene: TRBJ2-1
clone size: -
CDR3 protein: CSPRRGNEQFF
CDR3 DNA: TGCAGCCCAAGAAGAGGCAATGAGCAGTTCTTC

D gene: TRBD2
V gene: TRBV5-1
J gene: TRBJ2-6
clone size: -
CDR3 protein: CASSLSRGASGANVLTF
CDR3 DNA: TGCGCCAGCAGCTTGTCGCGGGGGGCCTCTGGGGCCAACGTCCTGACTTTC

D gene: -
V gene: TRBV18
J gene: TRBJ2-7
clone size: -
CDR3 protein: CASSLGTAYEQYF
CDR3 DNA: TGTGCCAGCTCATTGGGAACAGCATACGAGCAGTACTTC

D gene: -
V gene: TRBV10-3
J gene: TRBJ2-1
clone size: -
CDR3 protein: CAIKGQDEQFF
CDR3 DNA: TGTGCCATCAAGGGTCAAGATGAGCAGTTCTTC

D gene: TRBD2
V gene: TRBV20-1
J gene: TRBJ2-5
clone size: once
CDR3 protein: CSASLLAGVWLRTQYF
CDR3 DNA: TGCAGTGCTAGTCTTCTAGCGGGAGTCTGGTTGAGGACCCAGTACTTC

D gene: -
V gene: TRBV12-3/TRBV12-4
J gene: TRBJ1-5
clone size: -
CDR3 protein: CASRWGPGNQPQHF
CDR3 DNA: TGTGCCAGCCGATGGGGTCCGGGCAATCAGCCCCAGCATTTT

D gene: TRBD1
V gene: TRBV28
J gene: TRBJ2-5
clone size: -
CDR3 protein: CASSPRGDRGRETQYF
CDR3 DNA: TGTGCCAGCAGTCCCCGAGGGGACAGGGGGCGGGAGACCCAGTACTTC

D gene: -
V gene: TRBV20-1
J gene: TRBJ2-7
clone size: -
CDR3 protein: CSARSPGVSYEQYF
CDR3 DNA: TGCAGTGCTAGGTCCCCAGGGGTTAGCTACGAGCAGTACTTC

D gene: -
V gene: TRBV4-3
J gene: TRBJ2-3
clone size: -
CDR3 protein: CASSQEWIGDTQYF
CDR3 DNA: TGCGCCAGCAGCCAAGAATGGATAGGGGATACGCAGTATTTT

D gene: -
V gene: TRBV28
J gene: TRBJ2-5
clone size: -
CDR3 protein: CASTITGSETQYF
CDR3 DNA: TGTGCCAGCACCATAACAGGGTCGGAGACCCAGTACTTC

D gene: -
V gene: TRBV14
J gene: TRBJ1-1
clone size: -
CDR3 protein: CASQDTLNTEAFF
CDR3 DNA: TGTGCCAGTCAAGACACGTTGAACACTGAAGCTTTCTTT

D gene: -
V gene: TRBV20-1
J gene: TRBJ1-2
clone size: -
CDR3 protein: CSASLLDSRDYGYTF
CDR3 DNA: TGCAGTGCTAGTTTGTTGGACAGTCGGGACTATGGCTACACCTTC

D gene: -
V gene: TRBV9
J gene: TRBJ1-2
clone size: -
CDR3 protein: CASSRDAGIGYTF
CDR3 DNA: TGTGCCAGCAGCCGAGACGCAGGGATTGGCTACACCTTC

D gene: -
V gene: TRBV20-1
J gene: TRBJ1-4
clone size: -
CDR3 protein: CSASRTADEKLFF
CDR3 DNA: TGCAGTGCTAGCCGTACAGCTGATGAAAAACTGTTTTTT

D gene: TRBD2
V gene: TRBV28
J gene: TRBJ2-5
clone size: -
CDR3 protein: CASTAGGVWETQYF
CDR3 DNA: TGTGCCAGCACCGCGGGAGGCGTATGGGAGACCCAGTACTTC

D gene: -
V gene: TRBV18
J gene: TRBJ2-1
clone size: -
CDR3 protein: CASSPGLHRSEQFF
CDR3 DNA: TGTGCCAGCTCCCCGGGACTGCATCGTAGTGAGCAGTTCTTC

D gene: -
V gene: TRBV12-3/TRBV12-4
J gene: TRBJ1-1
clone size: -
CDR3 protein: CASSLDRLGSTGNTEAFF
CDR3 DNA: TGTGCCAGCAGTTTAGACCGGTTGGGATCAACGGGGAACACTGAAGCTTTCTTT

D gene: -
V gene: TRBV5-1
J gene: TRBJ2-7
clone size: -
CDR3 protein: CASRGEPSGYEQYF
CDR3 DNA: TGCGCCAGCAGAGGTGAACCGTCAGGATACGAGCAGTACTTC

D gene: -
V gene: TRBV7-9
J gene: TRBJ2-5
clone size: once
CDR3 protein: CASSLGGQRETQYF
CDR3 DNA: TGTGCCAGCAGCTTAGGAGGGCAACGAGAGACCCAGTACTTC

D gene: TRBD1
V gene: TRBV4-2
J gene: TRBJ1-2
clone size: few
CDR3 protein: CASSQTGGNYGYTF
CDR3 DNA: TGTGCCAGCAGCCAGACAGGGGGCAACTATGGCTACACCTTC

D gene: -
V gene: TRBV3-1
J gene: TRBJ2-3
clone size: -
CDR3 protein: CASSQRGGDTQYF
CDR3 DNA: TGTGCCAGCAGCCAACGCGGCGGAGATACGCAGTATTTT

D gene: -
V gene: TRBV11-2
J gene: TRBJ2-3
clone size: -
CDR3 protein: CASSFLAPDTQYF
CDR3 DNA: TGTGCCAGCAGCTTCCTCGCCCCAGATACGCAGTATTTT

D gene: -
V gene: TRBV6-5
J gene: TRBJ1-1
clone size: -
CDR3 protein: CASSRNRASNTEAFF
CDR3 DNA: TGTGCCAGCAGTCGCAACAGGGCTTCGAACACTGAAGCTTTCTTT

D gene: -
V gene: TRBV30
J gene: TRBJ2-2
clone size: -
CDR3 protein: CAWRALANTGELFF
CDR3 DNA: TGTGCCTGGCGGGCCCTCGCGAACACCGGGGAGCTGTTTTTT

D gene: -
V gene: TRBV20-1
J gene: TRBJ2-5
clone size: -
CDR3 protein: CSVVRGETQYF
CDR3 DNA: TGCAGTGTTGTGAGAGGGGAGACCCAGTACTTC